This TCR beta chain was recorded in a study of neurological immune-mediated disorders (dated by TCRdb to between 2019 and 2020). Concerning the study at large: Peripheral blood TCR-beta repertoires from patients with HTLV-I-associated myelopathy (HAM/TSP), patients with multiple sclerosis, and healthy controls were compared in the study using UMI-based sequencing. Longitudinal samples, technical triplicates and paired sorted CD4+ and CD8+ T-cell subsets, alongside PBMC samples, were included among the roughly 98 TCR-beta libraries. The cohort included approximately 68 subjects: some 15 with HAM/TSP, roughly 35 with multiple sclerosis, and 20 or so healthy controls.

What the study reported, not specific to this receptor: No identical CDR3 amino acid sequences were shared among expanded clones across subjects, suggesting private TCR-beta repertoires in all groups. The highest TCR clonal expansion was observed in HAM/TSP patients, whereas the lowest was observed in MS patients, even when compared with healthy controls.

cDNA was synthesized by template-switch 5'RACE using a primer with a 10-nucleotide random unique molecular identifier that tagged each TCR transcript. Every sequencing run yielded over 170 million TCR-beta sequences covering 15-18 subjects. The RNeasy kit was used for extraction of total RNA. The KAPA Real-time Library Amplification kit was used to amplify TCR-beta VDJ regions with primers targeting the TCR constant region and the 5'RACE anchor. Sample indexes and Illumina adaptors were added in a first PCR, after which library yield was increased in a second PCR. After purification with Ampure beads, the TCR product of roughly 650 bp was size-selected on a 2% E-gel SizeSelection system. Library quality was checked on a Bioanalyzer, concentration was measured with Qubit, and libraries were quantified with the Kapa Library Quantification kit before pooling. Libraries were sequenced paired-end 2 x 150 bp on an Illumina HiSeq 2500. To increase sequence diversity, roughly 25-31% phiX was spiked into each library pool. On the study's bioinformatics: Quality-filtered reads were processed with the UMI-based MiGEC pipeline, and over 85% of raw TCR sequences were removed by the MiGEC pipeline during error correction. IMGT germline references were used for alignment of VDJ genes, and clonotypes were defined by a unique CDR3 amino acid sequence together with V-J genes. Clonal expansion, Shannon diversity, and CDR3 relatedness (CalcPairwiseDistances, ClusterSamples) were evaluated with VDJtools, and phylogenetic trees were built with CLCbio workbench. Expanded clones were defined as having at least 8 unique UMIs, based on coefficient-of-variation modelling across technical triplicates. The public reads were run again by TCRdb, first through fastp at Q25 and then through MiXCR, and only productive beta chains were kept. Each CDR3 protein gets just one entry, which takes the most common genes and DNA from the rows behind it. TCRdb's processing, not the authors', yielded these V and J calls. Counted in this sample were about 51,000 distinct CDR3 sequences; 15% to 20% of them appeared once. Jointly, the top ten make up under 4.5% of the sample.

The healthy controls were volunteers from blood banks in Maryland, USA. For the unsorted PBMC libraries, 2 million PBMCs were stored in RNAlater at -80 degrees C until RNA extraction and were used to generate the libraries. Peripheral blood was subjected to Ficoll-Hypaque density gradient centrifugation to isolate PBMCs, which were then cryopreserved in liquid nitrogen. This clonotype has a count of ten or more. What antigen it recognizes has not been identified. No base quality values were provided; no much bigger clone lies one nucleotide off. The V and J ends are trimmed by 3 bases and 2 bases, leaving 5 bases between them. CDR3 length: 12 amino acids, cysteine to phenylalanine. The read is trimmed to its CDR3 DNA, 36 bases read in frame from base 1. According to the germline V gene, CDR1 reads MRHNA and CDR2 reads SNTAGT.

Here the chain combines TRBV6-4 and TRBJ2-7; the D gene cannot be named for sure. The sample consisted of PBMCs. The clonotype comes from a man aged 60-69 years in good health. In nucleotide form, the sequence is TGTGCCAGCAGTGAGTCCACCTACGAGCAGTACTTC. This sequence encodes CASSESTYEQYF.